One T cell receptor (beta chain) is described in this entry. This sample was taken from a study of blood T cell repertoires in COVID-19. For the study at large: Some COVID-19 samples were acute and others convalescent; all came from the United States, Italy and Spain.

In the authors' methods: Reference gene primer amplification gave nucleated cell count estimates. Sequenced by immunoSEQ multiplex PCR; TCRdb stores in-frame clones only, minus some. The D gene and trimming were derived from the DNA, and the V and J assignments and clone size from that table. Of 50,000 to 65,000 clones in the sample, about 86% were seen once. The CDR3 is 16 amino acids. The chain employs TRBV21-1 and TRBJ1-4; TRBD1, the table's D call, lacks a check against the DNA. TRBV21-1 is assigned pseudogene status. This clonotype was sampled from a man aged 55 to 70 with acute or convalescent COVID-19. The sequenced material came from peripheral blood. CDR3 in amino acids: CASSKASGTPNEKLFF. The CDR3 nucleotides read TGTGCCAGCAGCAAAGCTTCCGGGACACCTAATGAAAAACTGTTTTTT.